The rows below give T cell receptor beta chains drawn from one sample of a study of blood T cell repertoires in COVID-19. Using immunoSEQ multiplex PCR, the repertoire was profiled, and TCRdb retains in-frame clones only, with some absent. Of about 250,000 clones listed, roughly nine tenths are singletons. Sequenced: peripheral blood. The receptors here all came from a woman aged 55-69 years who had recovered from COVID-19. CDR3s include the opening cysteine and the closing phenylalanine or tryptophan. A D gene is named only where the DNA matches it firmly. Size is stated for part of the rows, as once, few or many counts, or as a class when the clone is expanded.

J: TRBJ2-1; size: .; V: TRBV5-1; length: 15; D: TRBD1; DNA: TGCGCCAGCAGAAGAACCGGGACAGGCTACAATGAGCAGTTCTTC; CDR3: CASRRTGTGYNEQFF
J: TRBJ2-5; size: .; V: TRBV27; length: 15; D: TRBD1; DNA: TGTGCCAGCAGTGTTCTAACAGGGGGCGCAGAGACCCAGTACTTC; CDR3: CASSVLTGGAETQYF
J: TRBJ2-1; size: .; V: TRBV5-4; length: 16; D: TRBD2; DNA: TGTGCCAGCAGCCTAGGACTAGCGGGGGCCTACAATGAGCAGTTCTTC; CDR3: CASSLGLAGAYNEQFF
J: TRBJ1-2; size: .; V: TRBV7-2; length: 16; D: TRBD1; DNA: TGTGCCAGCACTCGGACAGGGGGCTACGCTAACTATGGCTACACCTTC; CDR3: CASTRTGGYANYGYTF
J: TRBJ2-3; size: .; V: TRBV2; length: 16; D: TRBD2; DNA: TGTGCCAGCAAGGGAAGCGGGGGGGCCTCCACAGATACGCAGTATTTT; CDR3: CASKGSGGASTDTQYF
J: TRBJ1-2; size: .; V: TRBV4-1; length: 13; D: .; DNA: TGCGCCAGCAGCCAAGATCCGGGCTATGGCTACACCTTC; CDR3: CASSQDPGYGYTF
J: TRBJ2-7; size: few; V: TRBV6-5; length: 14; D: .; DNA: TGTGCCAGCAGTTACTGGGCAAAACACTACGAGCAGTACTTC; CDR3: CASSYWAKHYEQYF
J: TRBJ2-1; size: .; V: TRBV2; length: 15; D: TRBD2; DNA: TGTGCCAGCAGACAACTAGCGGGGGTCTACAATGAGCAGTTCTTC; CDR3: CASRQLAGVYNEQFF
J: TRBJ2-7; size: .; V: TRBV7-2; length: 15; D: .; DNA: TGTGCCAGCAGGCATGGTGGGGGGGGGCCGCACGAGCAGTACTTC; CDR3: CASRHGGGGPHEQYF
J: TRBJ2-7; size: .; V: TRBV6-5; length: 13; D: .; DNA: TGTGCCAGCAGTTACTCATCAGGAAGCGAGCAGTACTTC; CDR3: CASSYSSGSEQYF
J: TRBJ2-5; size: .; V: TRBV7-2; length: 13; D: TRBD2; DNA: TGTGCCAGCAGCCCTCGCGGGGGAGAGACCCAGTACTTC; CDR3: CASSPRGGETQYF
J: TRBJ1-1; size: .; V: TRBV6-5; length: 13; D: .; DNA: TGTGCCAGCAGTCGGACAGAAAACACTGAAGCTTTCTTT; CDR3: CASSRTENTEAFF
J: TRBJ1-1; size: once; V: TRBV28; length: 14; D: .; DNA: TGTGCCAGCAGTTTTTCCCATGGAGACACTGAAGCTTTCTTT; CDR3: CASSFSHGDTEAFF
J: TRBJ1-6; size: .; V: TRBV5-6; length: 15; D: TRBD1; DNA: TGTGCCAGCAGCTTGGGGGACAGGGAGGGTTCACCCCTCCACTTT; CDR3: CASSLGDREGSPLHF
J: TRBJ2-5; size: once; V: TRBV11-2; length: 12; D: .; DNA: TGTGCCAGCAGCTCGGGACTCGAGACCCAGTACTTC; CDR3: CASSSGLETQYF
J: TRBJ2-1; size: .; V: TRBV7-8; length: 17; D: .; DNA: TGTGCCAGCAGCTTTTTGAGGGCGGGGGCCACTAACAATGAGCAGTTCTTC; CDR3: CASSFLRAGATNNEQFF
J: TRBJ2-3; size: .; V: TRBV5-4; length: 16; D: .; DNA: TGTGCCAGCAGCTTGGATGGTAGCAGGGCTTCAGATACGCAGTATTTT; CDR3: CASSLDGSRASDTQYF
J: TRBJ1-5; size: few; V: TRBV29-1; length: 14; D: TRBD1; DNA: TGCAGCGTTACCGTGACAGGGTGGAATCAGCCCCAGCATTTT; CDR3: CSVTVTGWNQPQHF
J: TRBJ1-3; size: .; V: TRBV5-1; length: 16; D: TRBD1; DNA: TGCGCCAGCAGCTCCTCGACAGGGGGAGCAGGAAACACCATATATTTT; CDR3: CASSSSTGGAGNTIYF
J: TRBJ2-5; size: .; V: TRBV11-3; length: 14; D: .; DNA: TGTGCCAGCAGCGCCGGGGTCGGCCAAGAGACCCAGTACTTC; CDR3: CASSAGVGQETQYF
J: TRBJ1-1; size: .; V: TRBV4-1; length: 14; D: .; DNA: TGCGCCAGCAGCCCGGGCCTTCGGGGCACTGAAGCTTTCTTT; CDR3: CASSPGLRGTEAFF
J: TRBJ1-5; size: .; V: TRBV27; length: 16; D: .; DNA: TGTGCCAGCACCCTAAGGTGGGGAGGGAGCAATCAGCCCCAGCATTTT; CDR3: CASTLRWGGSNQPQHF
J: TRBJ2-7; size: .; V: TRBV28; length: 13; D: TRBD1; DNA: TGTGCCAGCAGTTTCCGGGACAGGCGGTTGGCCACCTTC; CDR3: CASSFRDRRLATF
J: TRBJ2-7; size: .; V: TRBV6-5; length: 16; D: TRBD1; DNA: TGTGCCAGCAGTTCGCCGGGACAGGGGGCATGGCACGAGCAGTACTTC; CDR3: CASSSPGQGAWHEQYF
J: TRBJ1-1; size: .; V: TRBV19; length: 15; D: .; DNA: TGTGCCAGTAGTATAGGAAACAACGCTAACACTGAAGCTTTCTTT; CDR3: CASSIGNNANTEAFF
J: TRBJ2-7; size: .; V: TRBV28; length: 16; D: TRBD2; DNA: TGTGCCAGCAGTTTATTTGTCGGGGGGGCAAACTACGAGCAGTACTTC; CDR3: CASSLFVGGANYEQYF
J: TRBJ1-3; size: .; V: TRBV9; length: 14; D: .; DNA: TGTGCCAGCAGCGTAGATTCAGGGTTAAACACCATATATTTT; CDR3: CASSVDSGLNTIYF
J: TRBJ1-1; size: .; V: TRBV3-1/TRBV3-2; length: 13; D: TRBD1; DNA: TGTGCCAGCAGCCTACAGGGGAAGACTGAAGCTTTCTTT; CDR3: CASSLQGKTEAFF
J: TRBJ2-1; size: .; V: TRBV4-1; length: 14; D: .; DNA: TGCGCCAGCAGCCGGGGGGATTCCTACAATGAGCAGTTCTTC; CDR3: CASSRGDSYNEQFF
J: TRBJ2-5; size: .; V: TRBV27; length: 13; D: .; DNA: TGTGCCAGCAGTTTATTAGTTGCCGAGACCCAGTACTTC; CDR3: CASSLLVAETQYF
J: TRBJ2-7; size: .; V: TRBV5-8; length: 14; D: .; DNA: TGTGCCAGCAGCTTGATGCGGGCGGCCTACGAGCAGTACTTC; CDR3: CASSLMRAAYEQYF
J: TRBJ1-2; size: .; V: TRBV5-1; length: 18; D: .; DNA: TGCGCCAGCAGCTTGGCCGGGGCAGGGTATGTTGCGGGACCTGGCTACACCTTC; CDR3: CASSLAGAGYVAGPGYTF
J: TRBJ2-7; size: once; V: TRBV28; length: 12; D: .; DNA: TGTGCCAGCTCACAGGGAGCGTCGTGGCAGTACTTC; CDR3: CASSQGASWQYF
J: TRBJ1-5; size: .; V: TRBV7-2; length: 17; D: TRBD1; DNA: TGTGCCAGCAGCTCAGGGACAGGGTGGAATAGCAATCAGCCCCAGCATTTT; CDR3: CASSSGTGWNSNQPQHF
J: TRBJ2-1; size: once; V: TRBV12-3/TRBV12-4; length: 13; D: TRBD2; DNA: TGTGCCAGTAGCGGGGATTGGTGGGATGAGCAGTTCTTC; CDR3: CASSGDWWDEQFF
J: TRBJ2-2; size: .; V: TRBV23-1; length: 16; D: .; DNA: TGCGCCAGCAGTCAATCGACTTTCCTCTTTAGAGAGGGGCTGTTTTTT; CDR3: CASSQSTFLFREGLFF
J: TRBJ1-2; size: .; V: TRBV19; length: 12; D: TRBD1; DNA: TGTGCCAGCCGGACAGGGGGAAATGATGGCACCTTC; CDR3: CASRTGGNDGTF
J: TRBJ2-3; size: .; V: TRBV5-4; length: 15; D: .; DNA: TGTGCCAGCAGCTTGGCTTCGGGTAGCACAGATACGCAGTATTTT; CDR3: CASSLASGSTDTQYF
J: TRBJ2-5; size: .; V: TRBV5-1; length: 18; D: TRBD2; DNA: TGCGCCAGCAGCTTGGCCTCGCTAGCGGGGGGTATCGGAGAGACCCAGTACTTC; CDR3: CASSLASLAGGIGETQYF
J: TRBJ2-7; size: .; V: TRBV7-9; length: 16; D: .; DNA: TGTGCCAGCAGCCTCGGAGAGGCAGTTAGATCCTACGAGCAGTACTTC; CDR3: CASSLGEAVRSYEQYF
J: TRBJ1-1; size: .; V: TRBV28; length: 12; D: .; DNA: TGTGCCAGCAGAGAGAAATACACTGAAGCTTTCTTT; CDR3: CASREKYTEAFF
J: TRBJ2-3; size: once; V: TRBV2; length: 14; D: .; DNA: TGTGCCAGCAAGAGGAGTGGAAGCACAGATACGCAGTATTTT; CDR3: CASKRSGSTDTQYF
J: TRBJ2-2; size: few; V: TRBV11-2; length: 16; D: TRBD1; DNA: TGTGCCAGCAGCCCGCCGACAGGGACGGTCACCGGGGAGCTGTTTTTT; CDR3: CASSPPTGTVTGELFF
J: TRBJ2-3; size: .; V: TRBV28; length: 13; D: .; DNA: TGTGCCAGCAGTCCTCCTAGCACAGATACGCAGTATTTT; CDR3: CASSPPSTDTQYF
J: TRBJ2-2; size: .; V: TRBV27; length: 12; D: .; DNA: TGTGCCAGCAGCAGGAACACCGGGGAGCTGTTTTTT; CDR3: CASSRNTGELFF
J: TRBJ2-1; size: .; V: TRBV4-1; length: 14; D: .; DNA: TGCGCCAGCAGCCAGAGGCCCGCAACAGGGCTCGAGTTCTTC; CDR3: CASSQRPATGLEFF
J: TRBJ1-2; size: once; V: TRBV18; length: 13; D: TRBD1; DNA: TGTGCCAGCTCACCGGGACAGGGTGATGGCTACACCTTC; CDR3: CASSPGQGDGYTF
J: TRBJ2-7; size: .; V: TRBV3-1/TRBV3-2; length: 15; D: .; DNA: TGTGCCAGCAGTCTGTGGGAGTCCCACTCCTACGAGCAGTACTTC; CDR3: CASSLWESHSYEQYF
J: TRBJ1-4; size: .; V: TRBV25-1; length: 16; D: TRBD1; DNA: TGTGCCAGCAGTGGTCACAGGGGAGGTTGGGTTGAAAAACTGTTTTTT; CDR3: CASSGHRGGWVEKLFF
J: TRBJ2-1; size: .; V: TRBV18; length: 13; D: TRBD2; DNA: TGTGCCAGCTCACCAAGGGCTAGCGGAGAGCAGTTCTTC; CDR3: CASSPRASGEQFF
J: TRBJ2-5; size: .; V: TRBV12-2; length: 16; D: .; DNA: TGTGCAAGTCGCGCCACTAGCGGGGGTCCCCAAGAGACCCAGTACTTC; CDR3: CASRATSGGPQETQYF
J: TRBJ1-6; size: .; V: TRBV10-3; length: 14; D: .; DNA: TGTGCCATCAGTGCGTCAGGAGGAAATTCACCCCTCCACTTT; CDR3: CAISASGGNSPLHF
J: TRBJ2-3; size: .; V: TRBV2; length: 15; D: TRBD1; DNA: TGTGCCAGCAGCGAATGGACAGGGAGATTAGATACGCAGTATTTT; CDR3: CASSEWTGRLDTQYF
J: TRBJ2-2; size: .; V: TRBV5-1; length: 15; D: TRBD1; DNA: TGCGCCAGCAGCTTACAGGGGGGGAACACCGGGGAGCTGTTTTTT; CDR3: CASSLQGGNTGELFF
J: TRBJ2-7; size: .; V: TRBV6-5; length: 14; D: .; DNA: TGTGCCAGCAGCCGACACCACTTTACCTACGAGCAGTACTTC; CDR3: CASSRHHFTYEQYF
J: TRBJ2-3; size: .; V: TRBV14; length: 17; D: TRBD2; DNA: TGTGCCAGCAGCCAAGTAGCGGGGGGCCGGGGCACAGATACGCAGTATTTT; CDR3: CASSQVAGGRGTDTQYF
J: TRBJ1-1; size: .; V: TRBV20-1; length: 11; D: .; DNA: TGCAGTGCTACCCCAGGGATAGAAGCTTTCTTT; CDR3: CSATPGIEAFF